This TCR beta chain was sequenced in a study of cytomegalovirus exposure and HLA in healthy donors. The protocol was immunoSEQ multiplex PCR, while the TCRdb copy is restricted to in-frame clones and leaves out a portion. The repertoire holds roughly 330,000 clones, with approximately 86% as singletons. The donors were members of the validation cohort comprising approximately 120 subjects, separate from the approximately 630-subject first cohort. Germline V gives CDR1 SGHRS, CDR2 YFSETQ. CDR3 length: 15 amino acids. V shed 0 bases and J shed 1 base, with 11 bases lying between them. The chain employs TRBV5-1 and TRBJ2-7, with D maybe TRBD1 (6 bases). The sample comprised PBMCs. The receptor was isolated from a woman in her 30s in good health and CMV-seropositive. CDR3 sequence reads: CASSLGNGQSYEQYF. CDR3 coding DNA: TGCGCCAGCAGCTTGGGAAATGGACAGTCCTACGAGCAGTACTTC. The whole variable domain, filled in from reference TRBV5-1 and TRBJ2-7, reads KAGVTQTPRYLIKTRGQQVTLSCSPISGHRSVSWYQQTPGQGLQFLFEYFSETQRNKGNFPGRFSGRQFSNSRSEMNVSTLELGDSALYLCASSLGNGQSYEQYFGPGTRLTVT.